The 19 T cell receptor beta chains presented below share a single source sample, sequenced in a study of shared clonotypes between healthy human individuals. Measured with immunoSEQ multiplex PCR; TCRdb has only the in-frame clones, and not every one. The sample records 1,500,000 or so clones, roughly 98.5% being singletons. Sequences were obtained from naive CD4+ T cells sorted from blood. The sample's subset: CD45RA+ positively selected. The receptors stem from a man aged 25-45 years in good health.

The CDR3 is CASVLDLGGGETQYF. CDR3 nucleotides: TGTGCCAGCGTCCTAGACCTAGGGGGAGGAGAGACCCAGTACTTC. The chain carries TRBV10-3 and TRBJ2-5; D might be TRBD1 or TRBD2, each matching 6 bases. V gave up 10 bases and J gave up 4 bases, with 22 bases separating them. The CDR3 has 15 amino acids. Germline loops: CDR1 ENHRY, CDR2 SYGVKD.

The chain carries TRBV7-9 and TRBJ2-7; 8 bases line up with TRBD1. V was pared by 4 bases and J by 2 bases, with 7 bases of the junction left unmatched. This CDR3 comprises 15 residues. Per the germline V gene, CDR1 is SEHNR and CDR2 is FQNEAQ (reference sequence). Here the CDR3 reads CASSSPGQVAYEQYF. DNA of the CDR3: TGTGCCAGCAGCTCACCGGGACAGGTGGCCTACGAGCAGTACTTC.

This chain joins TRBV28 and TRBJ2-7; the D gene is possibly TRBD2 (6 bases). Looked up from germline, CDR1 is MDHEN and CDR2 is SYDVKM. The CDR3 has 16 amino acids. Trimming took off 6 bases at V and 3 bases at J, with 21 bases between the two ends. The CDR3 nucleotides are TGTGCCAGCAGCTTCGCCCGTACGCGGGACGACTACGAGCAGTACTTC. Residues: CASSFARTRDDYEQYF.

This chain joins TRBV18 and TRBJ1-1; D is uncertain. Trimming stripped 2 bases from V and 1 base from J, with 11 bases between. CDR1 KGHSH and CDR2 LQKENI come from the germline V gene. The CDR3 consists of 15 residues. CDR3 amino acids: CASSPEATTNTEAFF. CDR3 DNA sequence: TGTGCCAGCTCACCAGAGGCAACTACGAACACTGAAGCTTTCTTT.

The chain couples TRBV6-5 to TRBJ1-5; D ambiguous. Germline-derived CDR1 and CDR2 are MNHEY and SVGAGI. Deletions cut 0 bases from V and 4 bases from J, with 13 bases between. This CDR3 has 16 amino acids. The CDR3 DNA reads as TGTGCCAGCAGTTACTCGATGCCGTTTGATAATCAGCCCCAGCATTTT. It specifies CASSYSMPFDNQPQHF.

The CDR3 DNA is TGTGCCAGCAGCTTAGTTGGGGGATCAGACAATGAGCAGTTCTTC. This encodes CASSLVGGSDNEQFF. The V call is TRBV7-9, the J call TRBJ2-1; D tentatively fits TRBD1 or TRBD2 (5 bases each). V dropped 1 base and J dropped 5 bases, with 12 bases sitting between them. CDR1 is SEHNR and CDR2 is FQNEAQ in the germline V gene (reference sequence). This CDR3 is built from 15 residues. The complete variable domain, with remaining parts taken from reference TRBV7-9 and TRBJ2-1, reads DTGVSQNPRHKITKRGQNVTFRCDPISEHNRLYWYRQTLGQGPEFLTYFQNEAQLEKSRLLSDRFSAERPKGSFSTLEIQRTEQGDSAMYLCASSLVGGSDNEQFFGPGTRLTVL.

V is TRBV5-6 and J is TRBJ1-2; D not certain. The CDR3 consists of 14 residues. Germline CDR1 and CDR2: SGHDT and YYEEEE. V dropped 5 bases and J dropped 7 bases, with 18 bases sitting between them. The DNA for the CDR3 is TGTGCCAGCAGACCCCCCACCTCAATAGGTGGCTACACCTTC. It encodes CASRPPTSIGGYTF.

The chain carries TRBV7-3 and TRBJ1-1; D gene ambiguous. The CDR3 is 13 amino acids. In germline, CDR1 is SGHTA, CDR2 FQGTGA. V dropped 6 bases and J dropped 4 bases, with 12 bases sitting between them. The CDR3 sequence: CASSPGGPTEAFF. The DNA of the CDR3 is TGTGCCAGCAGTCCCGGCGGGCCCACTGAAGCTTTCTTT.

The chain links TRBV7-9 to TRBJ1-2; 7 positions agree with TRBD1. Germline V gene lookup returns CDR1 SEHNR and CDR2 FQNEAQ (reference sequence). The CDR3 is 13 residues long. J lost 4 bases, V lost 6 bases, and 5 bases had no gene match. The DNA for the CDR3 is TGTGCCAGCAGTCCGACAGGGCCCTATGGCTACACCTTC. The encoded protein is CASSPTGPYGYTF.

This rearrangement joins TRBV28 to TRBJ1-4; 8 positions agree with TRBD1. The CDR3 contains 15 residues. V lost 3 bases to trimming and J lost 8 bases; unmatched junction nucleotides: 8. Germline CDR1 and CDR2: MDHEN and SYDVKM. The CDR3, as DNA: TGTGCCAGCAGTTTGAGACAGGGGATAGGCGAAAAACTGTTTTTT. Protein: CASSLRQGIGEKLFF.

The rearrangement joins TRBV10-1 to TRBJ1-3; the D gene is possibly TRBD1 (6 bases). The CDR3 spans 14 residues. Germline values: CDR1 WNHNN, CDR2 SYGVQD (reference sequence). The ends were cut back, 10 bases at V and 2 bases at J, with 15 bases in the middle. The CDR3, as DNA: TGCGCCAACTTTCGGGCAGGGGCTGGAAACACCATATATTTT. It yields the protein CANFRAGAGNTIYF.

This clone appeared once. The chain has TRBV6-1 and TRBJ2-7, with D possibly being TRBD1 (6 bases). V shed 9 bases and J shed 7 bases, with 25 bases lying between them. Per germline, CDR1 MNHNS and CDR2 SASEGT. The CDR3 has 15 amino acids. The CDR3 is CASRQEDVIRGEQYF. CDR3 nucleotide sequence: TGTGCCAGTCGACAGGAGGACGTGATTAGGGGGGAGCAGTACTTC.

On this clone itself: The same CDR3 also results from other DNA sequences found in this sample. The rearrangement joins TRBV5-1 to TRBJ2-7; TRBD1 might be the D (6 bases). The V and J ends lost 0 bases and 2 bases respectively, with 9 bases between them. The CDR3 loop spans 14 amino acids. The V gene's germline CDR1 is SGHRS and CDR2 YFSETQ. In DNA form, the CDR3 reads TGCGCCAGCAGCTTGGGGGCAGGGGCCTACGAGCAGTACTTC. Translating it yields CASSLGAGAYEQYF.

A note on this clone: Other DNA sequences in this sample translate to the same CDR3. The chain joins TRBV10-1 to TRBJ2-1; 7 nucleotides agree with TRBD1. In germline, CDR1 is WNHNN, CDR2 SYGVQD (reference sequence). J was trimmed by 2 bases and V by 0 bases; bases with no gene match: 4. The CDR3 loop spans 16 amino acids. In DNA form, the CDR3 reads TGCGCCAGCAGTGAGTCTCGGGGACAGACCTACAATGAGCAGTTCTTC. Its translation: CASSESRGQTYNEQFF.

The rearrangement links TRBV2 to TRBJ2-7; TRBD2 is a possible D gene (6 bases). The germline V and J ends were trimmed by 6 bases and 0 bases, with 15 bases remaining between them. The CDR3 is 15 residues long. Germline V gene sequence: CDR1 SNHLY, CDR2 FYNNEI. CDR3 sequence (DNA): TGTGCCAGCAGCGACCCAGCGGGCCGCTCCTACGAGCAGTACTTC. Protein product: CASSDPAGRSYEQYF.

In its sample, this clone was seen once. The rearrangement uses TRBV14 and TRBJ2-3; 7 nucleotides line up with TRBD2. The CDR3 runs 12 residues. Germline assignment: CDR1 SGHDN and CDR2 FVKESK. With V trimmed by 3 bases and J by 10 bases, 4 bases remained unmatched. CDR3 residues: CASSQVAGPQYF. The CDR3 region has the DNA TGTGCCAGCAGCCAGGTAGCGGGCCCGCAGTATTTT. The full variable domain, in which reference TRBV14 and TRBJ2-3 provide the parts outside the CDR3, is EAGVTQFPSHSVIEKGQTVTLRCDPISGHDNLYWYRRVMGKEIKFLLHFVKESKQDESGMPNNRFLAERTGGTYSTLKVQPAELEDSGVYFCASSQVAGPQYFGPGTRLTVL.

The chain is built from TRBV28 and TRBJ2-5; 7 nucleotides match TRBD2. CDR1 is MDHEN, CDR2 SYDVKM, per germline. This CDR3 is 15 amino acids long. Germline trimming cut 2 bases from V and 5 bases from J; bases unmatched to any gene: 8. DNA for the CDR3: TGTGCCAGCAGTTTACGCGGGAGCTACCCGGAGACCCAGTACTTC. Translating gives CASSLRGSYPETQYF.

CDR3 in amino acids: CASSTGQGTNTGELFF. The CDR3 DNA reads as TGCGCCAGCAGCACCGGACAGGGAACGAACACCGGGGAGCTGTTTTTT. The J gene is TRBJ2-2, the V gene TRBV5-1; 8 bases agree with TRBD1. Germline loops: CDR1 SGHRS, CDR2 YFSETQ. This CDR3 has 16 amino acids. Germline trimming cut 4 bases from V and 0 bases from J; bases unmatched to any gene: 5. Supplemented by reference TRBV5-1 and TRBJ2-2, the full variable domain reads KAGVTQTPRYLIKTRGQQVTLSCSPISGHRSVSWYQQTPGQGLQFLFEYFSETQRNKGNFPGRFSGRQFSNSRSEMNVSTLELGDSALYLCASSTGQGTNTGELFFGEGSRLTVL.

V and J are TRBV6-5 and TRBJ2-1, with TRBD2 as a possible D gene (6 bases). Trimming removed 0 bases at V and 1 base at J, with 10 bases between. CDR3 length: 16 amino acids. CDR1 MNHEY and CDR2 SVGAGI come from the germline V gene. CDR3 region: CASSYSGGWSYNEQFF. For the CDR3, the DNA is TGTGCCAGCAGTTACTCTGGAGGGTGGTCCTACAATGAGCAGTTCTTC.